The 24 T cell receptor beta chains presented below share a single source sample, sequenced in a study of shared clonotypes between healthy human individuals. Produced via immunoSEQ multiplex PCR; TCRdb's table is partial and in-frame only. The table shows 470,000 or so clones, with approximately 78% occurring only once. Specimen: PBMCs. These receptors were taken from a woman aged 35 to 49 in good health. Some clones in this sample may be carry-over from other donors' samples.

The V call is TRBV30, the J call TRBJ1-6; D gene ambiguous. V was shortened by 3 bases and J by 8 bases, with 17 bases between the two germline ends. Looked up from germline, CDR1 is GTSNPN and CDR2 is SVGIG (reference sequence). The CDR3 spans 15 residues. CDR3 coding DNA: TGTGCCTGGAGGGGGTTACAGCGCGGGGATTCACCCCTCCACTTT. It encodes CAWRGLQRGDSPLHF.

A word on this clone: This likely came from a read error, as a far larger clone is one base away. The same CDR3 is also encoded by other DNA sequences in this sample. CDR3 nucleotides: TGTGCCTGGAGCGTAATCGGCAACCTTGGGACCCAGTACTTC. Amino acids: CAWSVIGNLGTQYF. This rearrangement joins TRBV30 to TRBJ2-5; D gene uncertain. Germline CDR1 GTSNPN, CDR2 SVGIG (reference sequence). The CDR3 spans 14 residues. Trimming stripped 3 bases from V and 7 bases from J, with 18 bases between.

The gene calls are TRBV4-2 and TRBJ2-1; 12 nucleotides align to TRBD2. With V trimmed by 6 bases and J by 5 bases, 5 bases remained unmatched. The V gene's germline CDR1 is LGHNA and CDR2 YNFKEQ. This CDR3 comprises 15 residues. Here the CDR3 DNA reads TGTGCCAGCAGACGACTAGCGGGAGTAAACAATGAGCAGTTCTTC. As protein: CASRRLAGVNNEQFF.

At least ten counts were recorded for this clone. The gene calls are TRBV27 and TRBJ1-6; no reliable D call. The CDR3 has 14 amino acids. The V and J ends lost 5 bases and 0 bases respectively, with 5 bases between them. In germline, CDR1 is MNHEY, CDR2 SMNVEV (reference sequence). This chain's CDR3 is CASSAGSYNSPLHF. The CDR3 coding sequence is TGTGCCAGCAGTGCCGGCTCCTATAATTCACCCCTCCACTTT.

The V gene is TRBV30, the J gene TRBJ2-3, with a tentative D call TRBD2 (7 bases). V shed 5 bases and J shed 1 base, with 13 bases lying between them. The CDR3 runs 14 residues. Germline V gene lookup returns CDR1 GTSNPN and CDR2 SVGIG (reference sequence). CDR3 region: CAWGGGHRTDTQYF. In DNA, the CDR3 is TGTGCCTGGGGCGGGGGACACCGCACAGATACGCAGTATTTT.

For the CDR3, the DNA is TGTGCCAGCAGCCCCGGGACTAGGGGGCCCTACAATGAGCAGTTCTTC. This gives the protein CASSPGTRGPYNEQFF. The chain recombines TRBV11-2 with TRBJ2-1, with D possibly being TRBD2 (8 bases). V was shortened by 5 bases and J by 2 bases, with 16 bases between the two germline ends. Germline values: CDR1 SGHAT, CDR2 FQNNGV. CDR3 length: 16 amino acids.

This clone was recorded a few times. V and J are TRBV18 and TRBJ1-1, with D possibly matching TRBD1 (6 bases). V dropped 0 bases and J dropped 4 bases, with 12 bases sitting between them. CDR1 and CDR2 (germline): KGHSH, LQKENI. The CDR3 is 15 amino acids. CDR3 in amino acids: CASSPPGKGGTEAFF. The CDR3 DNA sequence: TGTGCCAGCTCACCACCGGGGAAGGGGGGCACTGAAGCTTTCTTT.

This clone showed up just a few times. The chain is built from TRBV7-6 and TRBJ1-5, with D perhaps TRBD1 (6 bases). Germline CDR1 reads SGHVS; CDR2 reads FNYEAQ. This CDR3 region has 13 residues. Trimming took 3 bases from V and 8 from J, leaving 11 bases between them. CDR3 nucleotide sequence: TGTGCCAGCAGCTTTACAGGGCGGGAGCCCCAGCATTTT. This sequence encodes CASSFTGREPQHF. Looking up the rest from reference TRBV7-6 and TRBJ1-5 gives the full variable domain: GAGVSQSPRYKVTKRGQDVALRCDPISGHVSLYWYRQALGQGPEFLTYFNYEAQQDKSGLPNDRFSAERPEGSISTLTIQRTEQRDSAMYRCASSFTGREPQHFGDGTRLSIL.

This chain joins TRBV11-2 and TRBJ1-4; perhaps TRBD1 as D (6 bases). This CDR3 has 15 amino acids. V was clipped by 8 bases and J by 0 bases, with 13 bases between them. Germline CDR1 and CDR2: SGHAT and FQNNGV. CDR3 residues: CASVNQGSTNEKLFF. The CDR3 nucleotides read TGTGCCAGCGTAAATCAGGGGTCAACTAATGAAAAACTGTTTTTT.

A remark on this clone: Other nucleotide sequences from this sample produce the same CDR3. V and J are TRBV2 and TRBJ2-5; no clear D gene. The CDR3 is made up of 11 amino acids. V shed 4 bases and J shed 5 bases, with 5 bases lying between them. Germline V CDR1 and CDR2: SNHLY, FYNNEI. The CDR3 region has the DNA TGTGCCAGCAGTGTCTGGGAGACCCAGTACTTC. As protein: CASSVWETQYF.

This clone occurred once. The chain is built from TRBV7-3 and TRBJ2-1; no firm D call. V was cut by 6 bases and J by 4 bases, with 10 bases left in between. This CDR3 comprises 13 residues. Germline CDR1 and CDR2: SGHTA and FQGTGA. CDR3 amino acids: CASSLDPYNEQFF. The CDR3, as DNA: TGTGCCAGCAGTCTCGACCCGTACAATGAGCAGTTCTTC.

The chain uses TRBV2 and TRBJ2-5; no clear D gene. Germline lookup yields CDR1 SNHLY and CDR2 FYNNEI. V was shortened by 6 bases and J by 4 bases, with 12 bases between the two germline ends. The CDR3 is made up of 13 amino acids. Written as DNA, the CDR3 is TGTGCCAGCAGCCAGGAGAGAAGAGAGACCCAGTACTTC. This translates into CASSQERRETQYF.

This clone was detected only a few times. The V gene is TRBV30, the J gene TRBJ2-2; tentatively, D is TRBD1 (5 bases). V lost 3 bases, J lost 0 bases, and 11 bases lay in between. CDR3 length equals 15 residues. Per the germline V gene, CDR1 is GTSNPN and CDR2 is SVGIG (reference sequence). CDR3 in amino acids: CAWSQGITNTGELFF. The CDR3 DNA is TGTGCCTGGAGCCAGGGTATTACGAACACCGGGGAGCTGTTTTTT.

This clone was observed once. The genes are TRBV28 and TRBJ2-7, with TRBD1 identical over 9 bases. This CDR3 is built from 14 residues. Looked up from germline, CDR1 is MDHEN and CDR2 is SYDVKM. J was trimmed by 8 bases and V by 7 bases; bases with no gene match: 12. The CDR3 DNA is TGTGCCAGCAAAGACACCGGGACAGGGATGAAGCAGTACTTC. Protein product: CASKDTGTGMKQYF. Looking up the rest from reference TRBV28 and TRBJ2-7 gives the full variable domain: DVKVTQSSRYLVKRTGEKVFLECVQDMDHENMFWYRQDPGLGLRLIYFSYDVKMKEKGDIPEGYSVSREKKERFSLILESASTNQTSMYLCASKDTGTGMKQYFGPGTRLTVT.

The sample holds a few counts of this clone. CDR3 in DNA: TGTGCCAGCAGCCCCTCCGGACGAGGGGAAGCTTTCTTT. This encodes CASSPSGRGEAFF. The rearrangement links TRBV6-4 to TRBJ1-1; D is unclear. Germline CDR1 reads MRHNA; CDR2 reads SNTAGT. The CDR3 is 13 residues long. Between the trimmed V and J ends, which lost 6 bases and 8 bases, there was a span of 16 bases.

The V gene is TRBV6-6, the J gene TRBJ1-1; D uncertain. This CDR3 comprises 13 residues. The germline V gene encodes CDR1 MNHNY and CDR2 SVGAGI (reference sequence). V lost 0 bases and J lost 7, with 9 bases in between. The CDR3 region is CASSYSREGEAFF. Written as DNA, the CDR3 is TGTGCCAGCAGTTACTCCCGCGAGGGTGAAGCTTTCTTT.

This rearrangement joins TRBV6-5 to TRBJ2-7, with a weak D call TRBD2 (7 bases). The CDR3 length is 16 residues. Trimming left V 0 bases short and J 3 bases short, with 15 bases between. The germline V gene has CDR1 MNHEY and CDR2 SVGAGI. The CDR3 nucleotides read TGTGCCAGCAGTTACTCGGGAGGGGGACAAAACTACGAGCAGTACTTC. Translating it yields CASSYSGGGQNYEQYF.

The table lists this clone with a count of one. The chain combines TRBV7-7 with TRBJ2-2; TRBD1 is a possible D gene (5 bases). The CDR3 is made up of 15 amino acids. V was shortened by 5 bases and J by 0 bases, with 10 bases between the two germline ends. Germline-derived CDR1 and CDR2 are SSHAT and FNYEAQ (reference sequence). CDR3 in amino acids: CASSPDTANTGELFF. In nucleotides, the CDR3 is TGTGCCAGCAGCCCGGACACCGCGAACACCGGGGAGCTGTTTTTT.

V is TRBV28 and J is TRBJ2-2; 7 nucleotides match TRBD2. The CDR3 runs 16 residues. Germline trimming cut 6 bases from V and 0 bases from J; bases unmatched to any gene: 7. The germline V gene encodes CDR1 MDHEN and CDR2 SYDVKM. CDR3 loop: CASRPLAAANTGELFF. In DNA, the CDR3 is TGTGCCAGCAGGCCCCTAGCGGCAGCGAACACCGGGGAGCTGTTTTTT. The variable domain in full, completed from reference TRBV28 and TRBJ2-2, reads DVKVTQSSRYLVKRTGEKVFLECVQDMDHENMFWYRQDPGLGLRLIYFSYDVKMKEKGDIPEGYSVSREKKERFSLILESASTNQTSMYLCASRPLAAANTGELFFGEGSRLTVL.

The chain couples TRBV27 to TRBJ2-1; possibly TRBD2 for D (5 bases). The CDR3 contains 15 residues. Germline V gene lookup returns CDR1 MNHEY and CDR2 SMNVEV (reference sequence). Trimming removed 5 bases at V and 5 bases at J, with 16 bases between. This CDR3 reads CASSLIGLYDNEQFF. The DNA of the CDR3 is TGTGCCAGCAGTCTTATCGGACTCTATGACAATGAGCAGTTCTTC.

In the case of this clone: At one end, the junction sequence differs from germline, possibly due to a read error. The rearrangement joins TRBV2 to TRBJ1-5; D is possibly TRBD1 (5 bases). CDR1 and CDR2 (germline): SNHLY, FYNNEI. The CDR3 covers 12 residues. CDR3 nucleotide sequence: TGTGCCAGCAGTTCGGGACGCCGGGGGAGGTATTTT. It specifies CASSSGRRGRYF.

Turning to this clone: A far larger clone is just one base off, so this is likely a read error. Other DNA sequences in this specimen translate into the identical CDR3. The V gene is TRBV9, the J gene TRBJ2-3, with D possibly matching TRBD2 (6 bases). Per the germline V gene, CDR1 is SGDLS and CDR2 is YYNGEE. With 0 bases removed from V and 3 bases from J, the gap between germline ends came to 8 bases. The CDR3 extends over 14 amino acids. The CDR3 loop is CASSVATSTDTQYF. DNA of the CDR3: TGTGCCAGCAGCGTAGCGACTAGTACAGATACGCAGTATTTT.

The V and J genes are TRBV11-2 and TRBJ1-5; possible D gene TRBD1, 5 bases. The CDR3 loop spans 13 amino acids. The V and J ends lost 5 bases and 5 bases respectively, with 10 bases between them. Per the germline V gene, CDR1 is SGHAT and CDR2 is FQNNGV. The CDR3 protein is CASSPGGDQPQHF. The DNA of the CDR3 is TGTGCCAGCAGCCCGGGGGGGGATCAGCCCCAGCATTTT.

Concerning this clone: This sample includes further DNA sequences coding for the same CDR3. The chain carries TRBV30 and TRBJ2-5; D is uncertain. The CDR3 is 11 residues long. Trimming took 0 bases from V and 5 from J, leaving 4 bases between them. Germline CDR1 is GTSNPN and CDR2 is SVGIG (reference sequence). Here the CDR3 reads CAWSVRETQYF. In DNA form, the CDR3 reads TGTGCCTGGAGTGTACGGGAGACCCAGTACTTC.